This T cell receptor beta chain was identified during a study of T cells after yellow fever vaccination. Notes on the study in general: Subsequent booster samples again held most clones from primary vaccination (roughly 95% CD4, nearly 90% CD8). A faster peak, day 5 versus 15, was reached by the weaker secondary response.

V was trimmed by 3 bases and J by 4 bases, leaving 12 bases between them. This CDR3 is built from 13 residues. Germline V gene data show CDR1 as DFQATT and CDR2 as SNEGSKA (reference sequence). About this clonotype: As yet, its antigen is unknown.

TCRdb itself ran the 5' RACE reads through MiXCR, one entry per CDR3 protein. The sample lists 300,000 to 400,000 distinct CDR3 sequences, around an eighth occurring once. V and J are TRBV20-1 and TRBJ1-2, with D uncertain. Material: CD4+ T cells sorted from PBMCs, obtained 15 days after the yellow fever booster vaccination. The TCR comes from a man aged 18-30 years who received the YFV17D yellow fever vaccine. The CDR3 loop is CSARRLRGYGYTF. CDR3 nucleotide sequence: TGCAGTGCTAGGAGGTTACGGGGCTATGGCTACACCTTC.